This is a list of T cell receptor beta chains from one sample in a study of blood T cells in healthy people across ages. MiXCR, applied by TCRdb to the 5' RACE reads, yields one record per CDR3 protein. The sample lists roughly 1,000,000 distinct CDR3 sequences; 25% were seen once. The sample also formed part of further work on T cells of mothers and their children.

Sample: blood. The receptors come from a girl aged 2-10 years in good health. Each CDR3 is given with its conserved first and last residue. D genes are given only for firm matches. Clone size is given for some rows only: seen once, a few or many times, or a class if the clone is expanded.

cdr3_aa: CSARDVLKKYGYTF
cdr3_nt: TGCAGTGCTAGAGATGTCCTGAAGAAGTATGGCTACACCTTC
j_call: TRBJ1-2
v_call: TRBV20-1
cdr3_length: 14
d_call: .
clone_size: many

cdr3_aa: CASSRDSAYEQYF
cdr3_nt: TGTGCCAGCAGTCGGGACAGTGCCTACGAGCAGTACTTC
j_call: TRBJ2-7
v_call: TRBV12-3/TRBV12-4
cdr3_length: 13
d_call: TRBD1
clone_size: .

cdr3_aa: CSARDLGGISTDTQYF
cdr3_nt: TGCAGTGCTAGAGATTTAGGCGGGATCAGCACAGATACGCAGTATTTT
j_call: TRBJ2-3
v_call: TRBV20-1
cdr3_length: 16
d_call: .
clone_size: .

cdr3_aa: CASSTLRDGSGANVLTF
cdr3_nt: TGTGCCAGCAGTACTCTCCGGGACGGCTCTGGGGCCAACGTCCTGACTTTC
j_call: TRBJ2-6
v_call: TRBV6-2/TRBV6-3
cdr3_length: 17
d_call: .
clone_size: .

cdr3_aa: CASTLIQGAGYEQYF
cdr3_nt: TGTGCCAGCACACTGATCCAGGGGGCTGGATACGAGCAGTACTTC
j_call: TRBJ2-7
v_call: TRBV27
cdr3_length: 15
d_call: TRBD1
clone_size: .

cdr3_aa: CASSPSGTGSTEAFF
cdr3_nt: TGTGCCAGCAGCCCATCTGGGACAGGGAGCACTGAAGCTTTCTTT
j_call: TRBJ1-1
v_call: TRBV16
cdr3_length: 15
d_call: TRBD1
clone_size: few

cdr3_aa: CSVDDSGKLFF
cdr3_nt: TGCAGCGTTGACGACAGCGGGAAACTGTTTTTT
j_call: TRBJ1-4
v_call: TRBV29-1
cdr3_length: 11
d_call: .
clone_size: .

cdr3_aa: CSGGVSQDADTQYF
cdr3_nt: TGCAGTGGTGGGGTTTCTCAGGATGCAGATACGCAGTATTTT
j_call: TRBJ2-3
v_call: TRBV20-1
cdr3_length: 14
d_call: .
clone_size: many

cdr3_aa: CASSTQQGNTEAFF
cdr3_nt: TGTGCCAGCAGCACTCAACAGGGAAATACTGAAGCTTTCTTT
j_call: TRBJ1-1
v_call: TRBV7-2
cdr3_length: 14
d_call: .
clone_size: few

cdr3_aa: CSAVRERLDTQYF
cdr3_nt: TGCAGTGCGGTGAGAGAACGGCTAGATACGCAGTATTTT
j_call: TRBJ2-3
v_call: TRBV20-1
cdr3_length: 13
d_call: .
clone_size: .

cdr3_aa: CASSFNGAGQPQHF
cdr3_nt: TGTGCCAGCAGCTTTAACGGGGCCGGTCAGCCCCAGCATTTT
j_call: TRBJ1-5
v_call: TRBV5-6
cdr3_length: 14
d_call: .
clone_size: .

cdr3_aa: CASSPREVTYGYTF
cdr3_nt: TGCGCCAGCAGCCCGCGGGAAGTTACATATGGCTACACCTTC
j_call: TRBJ1-2
v_call: TRBV5-1
cdr3_length: 14
d_call: .
clone_size: .

cdr3_aa: CSGLTGEDTQHF
cdr3_nt: TGCAGCGGGCTTACAGGGGAAGATACGCAGCATTTT
j_call: TRBJ1-5
v_call: TRBV29-1
cdr3_length: 12
d_call: TRBD1
clone_size: .

cdr3_aa: CSARGTLREAGGHLNEKLFF
cdr3_nt: TGCAGTGCTAGAGGAACACTTAGAGAGGCAGGGGGACACCTTAATGAAAAACTGTTTTTT
j_call: TRBJ1-4
v_call: TRBV20-1
cdr3_length: 20
d_call: TRBD1
clone_size: .

cdr3_aa: CASSPGDNQPQHF
cdr3_nt: TGTGCCAGCTCACCGGGGGATAATCAGCCCCAGCATTTT
j_call: TRBJ1-5
v_call: TRBV18
cdr3_length: 13
d_call: .
clone_size: many

cdr3_aa: CAGSLAVSGESLQETQCF
cdr3_nt: TGTGCCGGCAGTTTAGCAGTATCAGGGGAATCCCTCCAAGAGACCCAGTGCTTC
j_call: TRBJ2-1
v_call: TRBV12-3/TRBV12-4
cdr3_length: 18
d_call: .
clone_size: .

cdr3_aa: CASSLGFLWGSGEQYF
cdr3_nt: TGTGCCAGCAGCTTAGGATTTTTATGGGGAAGTGGCGAGCAGTACTTC
j_call: TRBJ2-7
v_call: TRBV7-2
cdr3_length: 16
d_call: .
clone_size: few

cdr3_aa: CASSYLQAMNSPLHF
cdr3_nt: TGTGCCAGCAGTTACTTACAGGCTATGAATTCACCCCTCCACTTT
j_call: TRBJ1-6
v_call: TRBV6-5
cdr3_length: 15
d_call: .
clone_size: .

cdr3_aa: CSVGPSGGNEQFF
cdr3_nt: TGCAGCGTTGGTCCTAGCGGGGGGAATGAGCAGTTCTTC
j_call: TRBJ2-1
v_call: TRBV29-1
cdr3_length: 13
d_call: TRBD2
clone_size: .

cdr3_aa: CASNRDPLNYGYTF
cdr3_nt: TGTGCCAGCAACAGGGACCCTCTTAACTATGGCTACACCTTC
j_call: TRBJ1-2
v_call: TRBV28
cdr3_length: 14
d_call: .
clone_size: few

cdr3_aa: CASSLEVDWTGANVLTF
cdr3_nt: TGTGCCAGCAGCTTAGAGGTCGACTGGACCGGGGCCAACGTCCTGACTTTC
j_call: TRBJ2-6
v_call: TRBV7-9
cdr3_length: 17
d_call: .
clone_size: .

cdr3_aa: CASSEIAGEAYEQYF
cdr3_nt: TGTGCCAGCAGTGAAATAGCGGGGGAGGCCTACGAGCAGTACTTC
j_call: TRBJ2-7
v_call: TRBV6-1
cdr3_length: 15
d_call: TRBD2
clone_size: once

cdr3_aa: CASSYRVAQPQHF
cdr3_nt: TGTGCCAGCAGTTACAGGGTGGCACAGCCCCAGCATTTT
j_call: TRBJ1-5
v_call: TRBV6-2/TRBV6-3
cdr3_length: 13
d_call: .
clone_size: few

cdr3_aa: CASSVRDHEQYF
cdr3_nt: TGTGCCAGCAGTGTTAGAGATCACGAGCAGTACTTC
j_call: TRBJ2-7
v_call: TRBV2
cdr3_length: 12
d_call: .
clone_size: .

cdr3_aa: CASSPQRVSGDTQYF
cdr3_nt: TGCGCCAGCAGCCCTCAGCGGGTCTCCGGAGATACGCAGTATTTT
j_call: TRBJ2-3
v_call: TRBV4-3
cdr3_length: 15
d_call: .
clone_size: few

cdr3_aa: CASSLVVGPYGYTF
cdr3_nt: TGTGCCAGCAGCTTAGTTGTAGGGCCTTATGGCTACACCTTC
j_call: TRBJ1-2
v_call: TRBV11-2
cdr3_length: 14
d_call: .
clone_size: few

cdr3_aa: CAISDAAGQGGTEAFF
cdr3_nt: TGTGCCATCAGTGATGCCGCGGGCCAGGGTGGAACTGAAGCTTTCTTT
j_call: TRBJ1-1
v_call: TRBV10-3
cdr3_length: 16
d_call: .
clone_size: .

cdr3_aa: CASSQVGSGSRETQYF
cdr3_nt: TGTGCCAGCAGCCAAGTAGGAAGCGGGAGTCGAGAGACCCAGTACTTC
j_call: TRBJ2-5
v_call: TRBV3-1
cdr3_length: 16
d_call: TRBD2
clone_size: .

cdr3_aa: CASSQEGSGRAPLQETQYF
cdr3_nt: TGTGCCAGCAGCCAAGAAGGGAGCGGGAGGGCCCCACTCCAAGAGACCCAGTACTTC
j_call: TRBJ2-5
v_call: TRBV3-1
cdr3_length: 19
d_call: TRBD2
clone_size: .

cdr3_aa: CASSPGQFAYEQYF
cdr3_nt: TGTGCCAGCAGCCCCGGACAGTTCGCTTACGAGCAGTACTTC
j_call: TRBJ2-7
v_call: TRBV9
cdr3_length: 14
d_call: .
clone_size: few

cdr3_aa: CASSFGGLAYHEQFF
cdr3_nt: TGTGCCAGCAGCTTCGGAGGACTAGCCTACCATGAGCAGTTCTTC
j_call: TRBJ2-1
v_call: TRBV7-8
cdr3_length: 15
d_call: TRBD2
clone_size: once

cdr3_aa: CASGWGQGSGELFF
cdr3_nt: TGTGCCAGCGGCTGGGGACAGGGATCCGGGGAGCTGTTTTTT
j_call: TRBJ2-2
v_call: TRBV7-2
cdr3_length: 14
d_call: TRBD1
clone_size: .

cdr3_aa: CASSHQTGESEKLFF
cdr3_nt: TGTGCCAGCAGCCATCAAACAGGGGAAAGTGAAAAACTGTTTTTT
j_call: TRBJ1-4
v_call: TRBV11-3
cdr3_length: 15
d_call: TRBD1
clone_size: .

cdr3_aa: CASIPAQRADMQYF
cdr3_nt: TGTGCCAGCATTCCCGCCCAACGGGCAGATATGCAGTATTTT
j_call: TRBJ2-3
v_call: TRBV2
cdr3_length: 14
d_call: .
clone_size: few

cdr3_aa: CASSWDRGGEQYF
cdr3_nt: TGTGCCAGCAGTTGGGACAGGGGAGGCGAGCAGTACTTC
j_call: TRBJ2-7
v_call: TRBV5-1
cdr3_length: 13
d_call: TRBD1
clone_size: many

cdr3_aa: CATSRLAGDGNEQFF
cdr3_nt: TGTGCCACCAGCAGACTAGCGGGAGATGGTAATGAGCAGTTCTTC
j_call: TRBJ2-1
v_call: TRBV15
cdr3_length: 15
d_call: TRBD2
clone_size: .

cdr3_aa: CASSLGGVQETQYF
cdr3_nt: TGTGCCAGCAGCTTAGGGGGGGTCCAAGAGACCCAGTACTTC
j_call: TRBJ2-5
v_call: TRBV7-8
cdr3_length: 14
d_call: .
clone_size: many

cdr3_aa: CASKDPGAGYGYTF
cdr3_nt: TGCGCCAGCAAGGATCCAGGGGCTGGCTATGGCTACACCTTC
j_call: TRBJ1-2
v_call: TRBV5-1
cdr3_length: 14
d_call: .
clone_size: few

cdr3_aa: CSASPGSTEAFF
cdr3_nt: TGCAGTGCATCACCCGGGAGTACTGAAGCTTTCTTT
j_call: TRBJ1-1
v_call: TRBV20-1
cdr3_length: 12
d_call: .
clone_size: .

cdr3_aa: CASSLWTSGGLTSGANVLTF
cdr3_nt: TGTGCCAGCAGTTTATGGACTAGCGGGGGACTAACCTCTGGGGCCAACGTCCTGACTTTC
j_call: TRBJ2-6
v_call: TRBV12-3/TRBV12-4
cdr3_length: 20
d_call: TRBD2
clone_size: .

cdr3_aa: CASSIVDLMRGTDTQYF
cdr3_nt: TGTGCCAGTAGTATAGTCGACTTAATGAGGGGCACAGATACGCAGTATTTT
j_call: TRBJ2-3
v_call: TRBV19
cdr3_length: 17
d_call: .
clone_size: .

cdr3_aa: CSASGGVEAFF
cdr3_nt: TGCAGTGCCTCGGGAGGGGTTGAAGCTTTCTTT
j_call: TRBJ1-1
v_call: TRBV20-1
cdr3_length: 11
d_call: .
clone_size: .

cdr3_aa: CASSSARGRADVQYF
cdr3_nt: TGTGCCAGCAGTTCGGCGAGGGGGAGAGCAGATGTGCAGTATTTT
j_call: TRBJ2-3
v_call: TRBV12-3/TRBV12-4
cdr3_length: 15
d_call: .
clone_size: .

cdr3_aa: CASSQGNKVQYF
cdr3_nt: TGTGCCAGCAGCCAAGGTAACAAGGTGCAGTACTTC
j_call: TRBJ2-7
v_call: TRBV4-2
cdr3_length: 12
d_call: .
clone_size: few

cdr3_aa: CASSQRAGAISNNEKLLF
cdr3_nt: TGCGCCAGCAGCCAGCGGGCAGGGGCTATTTCCAATAATGAAAAACTGCTTTTT
j_call: TRBJ1-4
v_call: TRBV4-1
cdr3_length: 18
d_call: .
clone_size: .

cdr3_aa: CASSLSRPPDEQFF
cdr3_nt: TGTGCCAGCAGTTTATCAAGACCGCCCGATGAGCAGTTCTTC
j_call: TRBJ2-1
v_call: TRBV12-3/TRBV12-4
cdr3_length: 14
d_call: .
clone_size: .

cdr3_aa: CASSPGLAGGYDNDEQFF
cdr3_nt: TGCGCCAGCAGCCCGGGACTAGCGGGAGGGTACGATAATGATGAGCAGTTCTTC
j_call: TRBJ2-1
v_call: TRBV4-1
cdr3_length: 18
d_call: TRBD2
clone_size: few

cdr3_aa: CASSRVRSGTGGETQYF
cdr3_nt: TGTGCCAGCAGCAGAGTAAGGTCCGGGACAGGGGGAGAGACCCAGTACTTC
j_call: TRBJ2-5
v_call: TRBV27
cdr3_length: 17
d_call: TRBD1
clone_size: few

cdr3_aa: CAISDSGQGDQETQYF
cdr3_nt: TGTGCCATCAGTGATTCTGGACAGGGTGACCAAGAGACCCAGTACTTC
j_call: TRBJ2-5
v_call: TRBV10-3
cdr3_length: 16
d_call: TRBD1
clone_size: .

cdr3_aa: CASSPRSLLGYNEQFF
cdr3_nt: TGCGCCAGCAGCCCAAGATCTTTACTGGGGTACAATGAGCAGTTCTTC
j_call: TRBJ2-1
v_call: TRBV5-1
cdr3_length: 16
d_call: .
clone_size: .